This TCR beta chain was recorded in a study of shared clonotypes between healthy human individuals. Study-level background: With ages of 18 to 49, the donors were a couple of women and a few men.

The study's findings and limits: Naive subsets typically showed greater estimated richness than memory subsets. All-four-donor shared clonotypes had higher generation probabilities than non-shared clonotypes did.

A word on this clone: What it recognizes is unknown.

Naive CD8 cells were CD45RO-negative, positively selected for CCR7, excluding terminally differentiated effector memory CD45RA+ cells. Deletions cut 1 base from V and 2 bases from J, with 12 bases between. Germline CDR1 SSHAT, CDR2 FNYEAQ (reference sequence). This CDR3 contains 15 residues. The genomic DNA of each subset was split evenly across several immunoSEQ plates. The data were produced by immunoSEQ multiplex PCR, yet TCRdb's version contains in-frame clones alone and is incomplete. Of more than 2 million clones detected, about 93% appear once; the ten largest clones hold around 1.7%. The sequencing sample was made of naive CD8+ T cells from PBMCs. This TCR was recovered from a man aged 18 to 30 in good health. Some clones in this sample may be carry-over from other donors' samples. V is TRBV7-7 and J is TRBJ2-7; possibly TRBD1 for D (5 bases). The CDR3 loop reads CASSLGQGNAYEQYF. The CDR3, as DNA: TGTGCCAGCAGCTTAGGGCAGGGCAACGCCTACGAGCAGTACTTC.